This paragraph covers one TCR beta chain sequence. The antigen remains undetermined. The data derive from a study of OX40 agonist ivuxolimab in advanced cancers. Study background: Enrolled patients in dose escalation had cancers that were hepatocellular carcinoma, melanoma, renal cell or head and neck cancer. Broader study findings: The authors also found low normalized T-cell clonal expansion in some nonresponders. More expanded clones were found, on average, in CD8+ than in CD4+ T cells.

The ends were cut back, 4 bases at V and 10 bases at J, with 11 bases in the middle. CDR3 size: 13 residues. Per germline, CDR1 SGHNT and CDR2 YENEEA. Produced via immunoSEQ multiplex PCR; TCRdb's table is partial and in-frame only. This sample yields about 71,000 clones, of which about 85% are seen a single time; 1.1% belongs to the top ten. The V gene is TRBV11-3, the J gene TRBJ2-6, with D perhaps TRBD2 (5 bases). The source material was CD4+ or CD8+ T cells sorted from blood, sampled in a trial of the OX40 agonist ivuxolimab. The TCR sequence derives from an adult with an advanced solid tumor such as melanoma, head and neck, liver or kidney cancer. CDR3 amino acids: CASSSFGENVLTF. The CDR3 region has the DNA TGTGCCAGCAGCTCGTTCGGGGAGAACGTCCTGACTTTC. Full variable domain (missing parts from reference TRBV11-3 and TRBJ2-6): EAGVVQSPRYKIIEKKQPVAFWCNPISGHNTLYWYLQNLGQGPELLIRYENEEAVDDSQLPKDRFSAERLKGVDSTLKIQPAELGDSAVYLCASSSFGENVLTFGAGSRLTVL.